This entry describes one T cell receptor beta chain. The antigen remains undetermined. These data are taken from a study of T cell responses to AZD1222 COVID-19 vaccine. Study at large: Pooling of second doses given at about 4 or about 12 weeks was done.

Libraries were prepared by immunoSEQ multiplex PCR; TCRdb keeps only in-frame clonotypes and omits some of them. The repertoire holds 120,000 or so clones, with roughly 91% as singletons. From germline, CDR1 is LNHDA and CDR2 SQIVND (reference sequence). The CDR3 runs 15 residues. Deletions cut 4 bases from V and 4 bases from J, with 14 bases between. General study points: Seropositive status at baseline applied to only 6 or 7 AZD1222 recipients. Repertoires were obtained solely post-peak T cell response. Donors were mostly white British, more females; clonal diversity possibly underestimated.

V usage is TRBV19 and J usage is TRBJ2-1; a weak D match, TRBD1 (6 bases). The sample in question was peripheral blood, obtained on day 0 of AZD1222 vaccination. The origin of this receptor is an adult in good health. CDR3 loop: CASSSRGGEYNEQFF. The CDR3 region has the DNA TGTGCCAGTAGTAGTCGAGGGGGAGAGTACAATGAGCAGTTCTTC.